This T cell receptor beta chain was identified in a study of T cells in Graves' hyperthyroidism and ophthalmopathy. This clonotype was counted ten times or more. As yet, its antigen is unknown. The TCR beta CDR3 regions underwent amplification using RNA transcripts as the source. HTBI primers were the set used in a first-round RT-PCR of the TCR CDR3. TCRdb reanalysed the multiplex PCR reads using MiXCR and keeps one entry per CDR3 protein. Of about 400,000 distinct CDR3 sequences listed, about 15% are singletons. Germline CDR1 reads KGHSH; CDR2 reads LQKENI. After removal of 2 bases from V and 5 bases from J, the junction contained 2 bases not matched to a gene. The CDR3 has 13 residues. Study outcomes and limitations: In the blood, most expanded thyroid clonotypes above 0.001 appeared as well.

Hyperthyroidism of Graves' type that showed no ophthalmopathy progression within 18 months was stable. The origin of this receptor is a woman aged 25 to 45 with Graves' hyperthyroidism. J is TRBJ2-7 and V is TRBV18; TRBD1 matches 8 bases. Sample: blood. CDR3: CASSPRTGNEQYF. The CDR3 DNA sequence: TGTGCCAGCTCACCAAGGACAGGGAACGAGCAGTACTTC.